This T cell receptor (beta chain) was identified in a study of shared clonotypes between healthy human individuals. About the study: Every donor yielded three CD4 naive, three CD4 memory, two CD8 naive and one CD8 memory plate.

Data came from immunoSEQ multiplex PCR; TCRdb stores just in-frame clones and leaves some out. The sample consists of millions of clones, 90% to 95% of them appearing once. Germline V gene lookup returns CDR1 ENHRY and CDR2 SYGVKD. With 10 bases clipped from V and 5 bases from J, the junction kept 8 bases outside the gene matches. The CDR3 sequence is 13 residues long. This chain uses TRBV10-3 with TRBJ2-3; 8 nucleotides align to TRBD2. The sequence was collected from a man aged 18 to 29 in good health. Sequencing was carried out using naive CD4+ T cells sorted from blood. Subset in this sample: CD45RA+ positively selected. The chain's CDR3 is CATLRRGEDTQYF. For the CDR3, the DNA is TGTGCCACGTTACGGCGGGGGGAAGATACGCAGTATTTT.